This T cell receptor (beta chain) was captured in a study of neurological immune-mediated disorders (dated by TCRdb to about 2019). The study in broad terms: Peripheral blood TCR-beta repertoires from patients with HTLV-I-associated myelopathy (HAM/TSP), patients with multiple sclerosis, and healthy controls were compared in the study using UMI-based sequencing. The roughly 99 TCR-beta libraries covered PBMC samples along with longitudinal samples, technical triplicates, and paired sorted CD4+ and CD8+ T-cell subsets. Longitudinal HAM/TSP and healthy donors had 3 time-points each (about 3-45 month intervals). The cohort included about 70 subjects: approximately 15 with HAM/TSP, some 35 with multiple sclerosis, and 20 or so healthy controls.

CDR1 and CDR2, looked up from the germline V gene (reference sequence), are DFQATT and SNEGSKA. Inclusive of the bounding cysteine and phenylalanine, the CDR3 is 22 residues long. The CDR3 DNA has 66 bases and is translated from base 1. For this chain, trimming is 3 bases at the V end and 1 base at the J end, and the number of junction bases without a gene match is 23. cDNA synthesis used template-switch 5'RACE with a primer carrying a 10-nucleotide random unique molecular identifier tagging each TCR transcript. Over 180 million TCR-beta sequences, covering 15-18 subjects, were produced in each sequencing run. The RNeasy kit was used to extract total RNA. The KAPA Real-time Library Amplification kit was used to amplify TCR-beta VDJ regions with primers for the TCR constant region and the 5'RACE anchor. A first PCR added sample indexes and Illumina adaptors, and a second PCR then raised library yield. After Ampure bead purification, the TCR product of roughly 650 bp was size-selected on a 2% E-gel SizeSelection system. Library quality was checked on a Bioanalyzer, concentration was measured with Qubit, and libraries were quantified with the Kapa Library Quantification kit before pooling. Libraries were sequenced paired-end 2 x 150 bp on an Illumina HiSeq 2500. To increase sequence diversity, roughly 24-32% phiX was spiked into each library pool. On the study's bioinformatics: The UMI-based MiGEC pipeline processed quality-filtered reads and removed over 80% of raw TCR sequences during error correction. IMGT germline references were used for alignment of VDJ genes, and clonotypes were defined by a unique CDR3 amino acid sequence together with V-J genes. Clonal expansion, Shannon diversity and CDR3 relatedness (CalcPairwiseDistances, ClusterSamples) were evaluated with VDJtools, and phylogenetic trees were built with CLCbio workbench. Expanded clones were defined as having at least 8 unique UMIs, based on coefficient-of-variation modelling across technical triplicates. Through fastp at Q25 and MiXCR, TCRdb rebuilt clones from the public reads, retaining in-frame beta chains. Each CDR3 protein gets just one entry, which takes the most common genes and DNA from the rows behind it. TCRdb assigned the V and J calls; the authors' analysis was not used. Present in this sample are approximately 46,000 distinct CDR3 sequences, about 9.1% of which were seen just once. The ten largest account for 1.5% to 2% of the sample.

Broader findings and caveats from the paper: No identical CDR3 amino acid sequences were shared among expanded clones across subjects, suggesting private TCR-beta repertoires in all groups. TCR clonal expansion was greatest in HAM/TSP patients and smallest in MS patients, who ranked below even healthy controls.

This clonotype appeared many times. Its antigen remains undetermined. No per-base quality is available; no much larger clone lies one base away. The sample's time point label, in plain terms: longitudinal time-point 1 (baseline). Healthy controls were blood bank volunteers in Maryland, USA. For unsorted PBMC libraries, 2 million PBMCs were used after storage in RNAlater at -80 degrees C until RNA extraction. Peripheral blood was subjected to Ficoll-Hypaque density gradient centrifugation to isolate PBMCs, which were then cryopreserved in liquid nitrogen. The rearrangement joined TRBV20-1 to TRBJ2-3; a stretch of 12 junction bases matches TRBD2. The sample taken for sequencing was PBMCs. This clonotype was obtained from a woman aged 40 to 49 in good health. The DNA sequence follows: TGCAGTGCTAGTACGGCCTTTGCTAGCGGGAGGGCACCTTTGGAGGGCACAGATACGCAGTATTTT. Its coded protein is CSASTAFASGRAPLEGTDTQYF.